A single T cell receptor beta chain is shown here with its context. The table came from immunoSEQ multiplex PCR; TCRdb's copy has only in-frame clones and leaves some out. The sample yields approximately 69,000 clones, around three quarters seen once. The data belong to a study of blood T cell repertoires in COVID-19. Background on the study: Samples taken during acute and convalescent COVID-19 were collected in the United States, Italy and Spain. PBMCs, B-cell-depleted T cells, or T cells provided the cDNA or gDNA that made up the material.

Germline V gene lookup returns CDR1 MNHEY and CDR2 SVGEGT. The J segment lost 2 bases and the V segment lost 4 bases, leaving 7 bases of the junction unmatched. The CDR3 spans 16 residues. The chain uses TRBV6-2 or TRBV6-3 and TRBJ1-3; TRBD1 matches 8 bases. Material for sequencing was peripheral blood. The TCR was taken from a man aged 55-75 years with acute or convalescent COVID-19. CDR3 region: CASSFGQGYTGNTIYF. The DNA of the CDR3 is TGTGCCAGCAGTTTTGGACAGGGATATACTGGAAACACCATATATTTT.